These T cell receptor beta chains were read from a single sample in a study of blood T cell repertoires in COVID-19. Clones were sequenced by immunoSEQ multiplex PCR, and TCRdb holds only the in-frame ones, with some missing. The repertoire has 30,000 to 35,000 clones, about 72% of them found once; the top ten carry about 7.4%. Sequences were obtained from peripheral blood. Source of these receptors: a woman aged 55-70 years with acute or convalescent COVID-19. The CDR3 runs from the conserved cysteine through the conserved F or W. D genes are given only for firm matches. Clone size is not always given. Where it is, it says once, few, many or a class for expanded clones.

d_call,clone_size,cdr3_length,v_call,j_call,cdr3_nt,cdr3_aa
TRBD1,NA,13,TRBV6-5,TRBJ1-2,TGTGCCAGCAGTCTACAGGGGGCGCATGGCTACACCTTC,CASSLQGAHGYTF
TRBD1,few,14,TRBV18,TRBJ1-1,TGTGCCAGCTCCCCAGGGGGAGGGGACACTGAAGCTTTCTTT,CASSPGGGDTEAFF
TRBD2,few,15,TRBV13,TRBJ2-3,TGTGCCAGCAGCTATTTAGCGGGGGAAACAGATACGCAGTATTTT,CASSYLAGETDTQYF
TRBD1,once,13,TRBV11-2,TRBJ1-2,TGTGCCAGCAGGGAGACAGGGGGACAGGGCTACACCTTC,CASRETGGQGYTF
TRBD2,NA,13,TRBV9,TRBJ2-5,TGTGCCAGCAGCCGGACTAGGCTAGAGACCCAGTACTTC,CASSRTRLETQYF
NA,NA,14,TRBV19,TRBJ1-5,TGTGCCAGTAGTATCATCATGAGCAATCAGCCCCAGCATTTT,CASSIIMSNQPQHF
TRBD1,NA,17,TRBV7-9,TRBJ1-1,TGTGCCAGCAGCCGCAATCCCGGGACAGGGGGCCTTAATGAAGCTTTCTTT,CASSRNPGTGGLNEAFF
NA,NA,13,TRBV19,TRBJ2-5,TGTGCCAGTAGTGTGAGGGGGCAAGAGACCCAGTACTTC,CASSVRGQETQYF
TRBD1,NA,15,TRBV19,TRBJ2-7,TGTGCCAGTAGTCCACGGGACAGTGGCTCCTACGAGCAGTACTTC,CASSPRDSGSYEQYF
TRBD1,NA,14,TRBV10-3,TRBJ1-2,TGTGCCATCAGAGGACAGGGAGAAGACTATGGCTACACCTTC,CAIRGQGEDYGYTF
NA,NA,19,TRBV14,TRBJ2-6,TGTGCCAGCAGCCAAGATTCGCCAGGGGTCAGCTCTGGGGCCAACGTCCTGACTTTC,CASSQDSPGVSSGANVLTF
NA,NA,14,TRBV7-9,TRBJ2-5,TGTGCCAGCAGCCCGCTGTCAGGGGCCGAGACCCAGTACTTC,CASSPLSGAETQYF
NA,NA,11,TRBV4-1,TRBJ2-5,TGCGCCAGCAGCCAAGCGGAGACCCAGTACTTC,CASSQAETQYF
NA,NA,13,TRBV7-3,TRBJ1-1,TGTGCCAGCAGCCCGATAGGGGGAACTGAAGCTTTCTTT,CASSPIGGTEAFF
NA,few,12,TRBV5-4,TRBJ1-2,TGTGCCAGCAGATCAACAGGGTATGGCTACACCTTC,CASRSTGYGYTF
TRBD1,NA,13,TRBV19,TRBJ1-5,TGTGCCAGTAGTAAACAGGGGGATCAGCCCCAGCATTTT,CASSKQGDQPQHF
NA,once,15,TRBV27,TRBJ1-5,TGTGCCAGCAGTGACGGGAGGGTTAGCAATCAGCCCCAGCATTTT,CASSDGRVSNQPQHF
NA,NA,13,TRBV27,TRBJ2-7,TGTGCCAGCAGCCGAGAGGGAGGACAGGCACAGTACTTC,CASSREGGQAQYF
TRBD2,NA,18,TRBV20-1,TRBJ2-7,TGCAGTGCTAGTAGGGCAGCGGGGGGGCTTCCCGACTCCTACGAGCAGTACTTC,CSASRAAGGLPDSYEQYF
NA,NA,14,TRBV5-5,TRBJ2-7,TGTGCCAGCAGCTCCTCAGGGGTACCATCCGAGCAGTACTTC,CASSSSGVPSEQYF
TRBD1,NA,15,TRBV19,TRBJ1-1,TGTGCCAGTAGTAACGGACAGGCTTCTCACACTGAAGCTTTCTTT,CASSNGQASHTEAFF
TRBD1,NA,14,TRBV3-1/TRBV3-2,TRBJ1-1,TGTGCCAGCAGCCCGACAGGGCTAATCACTGAAGCTTTCTTT,CASSPTGLITEAFF
TRBD1,NA,16,TRBV28,TRBJ2-2,TGTGCCAGCAGCGTCCCCGGGACAGGGGGCATCGGGGAGCTGTTTTTT,CASSVPGTGGIGELFF
NA,NA,13,TRBV2,TRBJ1-1,TGTGCCAGCTTTGACAGGCTTAACACTGAAGCTTTCTTT,CASFDRLNTEAFF
TRBD2,few,15,TRBV2,TRBJ2-7,TGTGCCAGCAGTGGAAGTAGCGGGGCACCCTACGAGCAGTACTTC,CASSGSSGAPYEQYF
NA,NA,14,TRBV5-1,TRBJ2-2,TGCGCCAGCAGCTTGGCATGGAACACCGGGGAGCTGTTTTTT,CASSLAWNTGELFF